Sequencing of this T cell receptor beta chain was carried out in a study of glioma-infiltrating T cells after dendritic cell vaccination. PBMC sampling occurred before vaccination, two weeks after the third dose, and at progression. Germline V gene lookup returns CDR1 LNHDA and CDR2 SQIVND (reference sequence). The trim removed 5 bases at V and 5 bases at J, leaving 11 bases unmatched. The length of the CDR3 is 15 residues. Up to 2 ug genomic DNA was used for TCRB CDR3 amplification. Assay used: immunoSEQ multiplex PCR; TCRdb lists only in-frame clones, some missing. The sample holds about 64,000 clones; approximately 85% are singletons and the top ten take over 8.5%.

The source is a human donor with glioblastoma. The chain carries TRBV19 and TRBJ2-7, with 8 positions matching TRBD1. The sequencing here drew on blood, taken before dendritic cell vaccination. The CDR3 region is CASSRTDRDGHEQYF. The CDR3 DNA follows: TGTGCCAGTAGTCGGACGGACAGGGATGGCCACGAGCAGTACTTC.